These 7 T cell receptor beta chains share one sample of origin, sequenced in a study of T-cell memory formation after mild COVID-19. TCRdb called the 5' RACE reads again in MiXCR, with one record for every CDR3 protein. The sample shows approximately 570,000 distinct CDR3 sequences, approximately 18% of them seen only once. The sequenced material came from PBMCs or a T cell subset sorted from them (not recorded which). The receptors were gathered from an adult woman who had mild COVID-19 (a few samples of this study predate the infection). Cell type and time point are not known.

The chain combines TRBV20-1 with TRBJ1-2; perhaps TRBD1 as D (6 bases). The germline CDR1 and CDR2 sequences are DFQATT and SNEGSKA (reference sequence). V lost 1 base to trimming and J lost 5 bases, with 17 bases between them. The CDR3 is 15 amino acids. CDR3 DNA: TGCAGTGCTAGAGTCTCGGCAGGGGTCGGTTATGGCTACACCTTC. Translation: CSARVSAGVGYGYTF.

The sample holds a few counts of this clonotype. The chain is built from TRBV4-3 and TRBJ1-1; tentative D call: TRBD1 (6 bases). This CDR3 has 15 residues. Trimming left V 4 bases short and J 4 bases short, with 16 bases between. Germline V gene lookup returns CDR1 LGHNA and CDR2 YSLEER. CDR3 amino acids: CASSPGQGTFTEAFF. The CDR3 region has the DNA TGCGCCAGCAGCCCCGGGCAGGGGACCTTCACTGAAGCTTTCTTT.

The V call is TRBV5-6, the J call TRBJ1-4; D unresolved. CDR3 length: 14 residues. Per germline, CDR1 SGHDT and CDR2 YYEEEE. Trimming took off 2 bases at V and 5 bases at J, with 10 bases between the two ends. The chain's CDR3 is CASSFGSVNEKLFF. Written as DNA, the CDR3 is TGTGCCAGCAGCTTCGGCAGCGTGAATGAAAAACTGTTTTTT.

The J gene is TRBJ1-1, the V gene TRBV3-1; D gene uncertain. Germline CDR1 and CDR2: LGHDT and YNNKEL (reference sequence). Trimming stripped 1 base from V and 4 bases from J, with 7 bases between. This CDR3 is 13 amino acids long. This CDR3 is CASSQGFGTEAFF. The CDR3 bases are TGTGCCAGCAGCCAAGGATTCGGCACTGAAGCTTTCTTT.

The chain couples TRBV5-1 to TRBJ2-2; 14 bases agree with TRBD2. Germline-derived CDR1 and CDR2 are SGHRS and YFSETQ. J was trimmed by 2 bases and V by 4 bases; bases with no gene match: 7. The CDR3 loop spans 18 amino acids. CDR3 nucleotide sequence: TGCGCCAGCAGCACGGGACTAGCGGGAGCTACTAACACCGGGGAGCTGTTTTTT. This translates into CASSTGLAGATNTGELFF.

This clonotype was recorded a few times. The J gene is TRBJ2-2, the V gene TRBV5-1; 8 bases match TRBD1. This CDR3 is 16 amino acids long. The V gene's germline CDR1 is SGHRS and CDR2 YFSETQ. The J segment lost 6 bases and the V segment lost 6 bases, leaving 13 bases of the junction unmatched. CDR3 residues: CASKSGTGPVPGELFF. As DNA, the CDR3 is TGCGCCAGCAAGTCCGGGACAGGTCCCGTCCCCGGGGAGCTGTTTTTT.

The V gene is TRBV9, the J gene TRBJ1-2; 9 bases fit TRBD1. This CDR3 is built from 13 residues. Germline CDR1 reads SGDLS; CDR2 reads YYNGEE. V trimming: 7 bases; J trimming: 7 bases; junction bases outside the gene matches: 8. CDR3 bases: TGTGCCAGCGGGTGGACAGGGGAGGGTGGCTACACCTTC. Its protein product is CASGWTGEGGYTF. The full variable domain, completed using reference TRBV9 and TRBJ1-2, is DSGVTQTPKHLITATGQRVTLRCSPRSGDLSVYWYQQSLDQGLQFLIQYYNGEERAKGNILERFSAQQFPDLHSELNLSSLELGDSALYFCASGWTGEGGYTFGSGTRLTVV.